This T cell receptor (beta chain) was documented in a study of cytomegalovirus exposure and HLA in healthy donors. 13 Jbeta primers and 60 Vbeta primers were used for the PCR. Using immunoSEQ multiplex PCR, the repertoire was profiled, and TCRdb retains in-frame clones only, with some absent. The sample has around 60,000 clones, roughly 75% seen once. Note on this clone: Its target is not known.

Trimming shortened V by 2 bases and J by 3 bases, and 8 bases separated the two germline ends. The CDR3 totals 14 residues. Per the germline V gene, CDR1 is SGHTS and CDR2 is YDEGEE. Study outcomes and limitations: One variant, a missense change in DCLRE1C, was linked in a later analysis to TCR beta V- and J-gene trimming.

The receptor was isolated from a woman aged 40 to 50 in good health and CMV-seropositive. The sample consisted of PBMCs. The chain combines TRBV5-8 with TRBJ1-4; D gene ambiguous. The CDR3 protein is CASSFRRSNEKLFF. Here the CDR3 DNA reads TGTGCCAGCAGCTTCCGCAGGTCTAATGAAAAACTGTTTTTT.